What follows are 18 T cell receptor beta chains derived from one specimen sequenced in a study of beta chain features in type 1 diabetes (dated by TCRdb to the late 2010s). The library relied on the immunoSEQ multiplex PCR assay. All of the isolated RNA was reverse transcribed with the High Capacity cDNA Reverse Transcription Kit, so expressed TCRB transcripts were sequenced. TCRdb provides this immuneACCESS table in a form limited to in-frame rearrangements. Some clones are lacking; in checked studies, under half of them reflect an unresolved V gene, and why the rest are absent is not known. The sample data list a few hundred thousand clones, and 11% of these were observed just once. Jointly, the top ten make up 0.015% of the sample. The specimen sequenced was naive CD4+ T cells from blood. The sample's cell subset or site label, in plain terms: true naive CD4+ T cells. The source is a woman aged 25 to 45 in good health.

The chain carries TRBV28 and TRBJ2-1; TRBD2 might be the D (6 bases). The germline V gene has CDR1 MDHEN and CDR2 SYDVKM. The germline V and J ends were trimmed by 2 bases and 7 bases, with 12 bases remaining between them. The CDR3 loop spans 14 amino acids. Here the CDR3 reads CASSLGGVGNEQFF. The CDR3 DNA sequence: TGTGCCAGCAGTTTAGGCGGGGTTGGAAATGAGCAGTTCTTC.

This clone was seen more than once but under ten times. The gene calls are TRBV7-6 and TRBJ2-5; 7 nucleotides align to TRBD1. CDR3 length: 17 amino acids. Germline CDR1 SGHVS, CDR2 FNYEAQ. V gave up 8 bases and J gave up 2 bases; unmatched junction bases: 17. CDR3 amino acids: CASDRVRTGATQETQYF. The CDR3, as DNA: TGTGCCAGCGATAGGGTTCGGACAGGTGCGACTCAAGAGACCCAGTACTTC.

This clone has at least ten counts. The chain is built from TRBV29-1 and TRBJ2-6, with TRBD1 matching 8 bases. The CDR3 is 16 amino acids. The J segment lost 2 bases and the V segment lost 5 bases, leaving 8 bases of the junction unmatched. CDR1 is SQVTM and CDR2 is ANQGSEA in the germline V gene. In DNA, the CDR3 is TGCAGCGTTTCCAGGGGGCCTAATGCTGGGGCCAACGTCCTGACTTTC. This sequence encodes CSVSRGPNAGANVLTF.

This clone was recorded a few times. As DNA, the CDR3 is TGTGCCAGCAGTGAAGGTTCCGGCAGGGTCTACGAGCAGTACTTC. This sequence encodes CASSEGSGRVYEQYF. The J gene is TRBJ2-7, the V gene TRBV2; possibly TRBD1 for D (5 bases). The CDR3 totals 15 residues. CDR1 SNHLY and CDR2 FYNNEI come from the germline V gene. V was cut by 1 base and J by 3 bases, with 13 bases left in between.

This clone was detected only a few times. This chain links TRBV28 with TRBJ1-1, with 8 bases aligning to TRBD1. The CDR3 covers 17 residues. CDR1 and CDR2 (germline): MDHEN, SYDVKM. V dropped 5 bases and J dropped 0; count of bases not matched to a gene: 11. CDR3 sequence: CASSVDRGNLLNTEAFF. DNA of the CDR3: TGTGCCAGCAGTGTTGACAGGGGAAATCTATTGAACACTGAAGCTTTCTTT.

This clone was seen only a few times. J is TRBJ2-6 and V is TRBV28; a possible D gene is TRBD1 (6 bases). The CDR3 extends over 17 amino acids. Trimming cost V 5 bases and J 0 bases, with 14 bases left between them. Germline CDR1 MDHEN, CDR2 SYDVKM. CDR3 DNA: TGTGCCAGCAGTACTTCAGGACAGAGCTCTGGGGCCAACGTCCTGACTTTC. As protein: CASSTSGQSSGANVLTF.

The rearrangement uses TRBV11-2 and TRBJ1-5; tentatively, D is TRBD1 (6 bases). The CDR3 is 15 amino acids. Germline assignment: CDR1 SGHAT and CDR2 FQNNGV. V was cut by 4 bases and J by 1 base, with 11 bases left in between. In DNA, the CDR3 is TGTGCCAGCAGCTGGACCCAGGGGAGCAATCAGCCCCAGCATTTT. Translation: CASSWTQGSNQPQHF.

This clone was seen a few times. V is TRBV7-2 and J is TRBJ2-7, with TRBD2 matching 7 bases. The CDR3 covers 13 residues. Germline values: CDR1 SGHTA, CDR2 FQGNSA. J lost 5 bases, V lost 3 bases, and 4 bases had no gene match. This CDR3 is CASSLKRDHEQYF. DNA for the CDR3: TGTGCCAGCAGCTTGAAGCGGGACCACGAGCAGTACTTC.

V and J are TRBV28 and TRBJ2-2, with 7 bases identical to TRBD2. The germline V gene has CDR1 MDHEN and CDR2 SYDVKM. The V segment lost 5 bases and the J segment 7 bases; nucleotides outside the gene matches: 10. This CDR3 comprises 15 residues. The CDR3 DNA is TGTGCCAGCAGTCCCCCGGAGTGGGGGGGCGGGGAGCTGTTTTTT. Its protein product is CASSPPEWGGGELFF. Together with reference TRBV28 and TRBJ2-2, the CDR3 gives the full variable domain: DVKVTQSSRYLVKRTGEKVFLECVQDMDHENMFWYRQDPGLGLRLIYFSYDVKMKEKGDIPEGYSVSREKKERFSLILESASTNQTSMYLCASSPPEWGGGELFFGEGSRLTVL.

This clone has more than one count but fewer than ten. V is TRBV4-1 and J is TRBJ1-1; 7 bases align to TRBD1. The V and J ends lost 5 bases and 1 base, in that order; junction bases with no gene match: 7. The CDR3 covers 15 residues. The germline CDR1 and CDR2 sequences are MGHRA and YSYEKL. The CDR3 sequence: CASSTPGQRNTEAFF. CDR3 DNA: TGCGCCAGCAGCACCCCGGGACAGAGGAACACTGAAGCTTTCTTT.

With respect to this clone: One end of the junction varies from germline; a read error may be responsible. The chain carries TRBV7-7 and TRBJ1-5; 9 bases match TRBD1. Per germline, CDR1 SSHAT and CDR2 FNYEAQ (reference sequence). The CDR3 length is 13 residues. CDR3 nucleotides: TGTGCTAGCAGCCCGGGACAGGGTCAGCCCCAGCATTTT. Translation: CASSPGQGQPQHF.

The sample holds a few counts of this clone. The J gene is TRBJ2-7, the V gene TRBV28, with D maybe TRBD1 (6 bases). The germline V and J ends were trimmed by 5 bases and 2 bases, with 10 bases remaining between them. CDR3 length: 13 amino acids. Germline CDR1 and CDR2: MDHEN and SYDVKM. The CDR3 region is CASSRDTPYEQYF. The CDR3 DNA follows: TGTGCCAGCAGTAGGGACACCCCCTACGAGCAGTACTTC.

CDR3 bases: TGTGCCAGCAGCTTAGCAAGACACGCCCGGCCTGGCTACACCTTC. Its translation is CASSLARHARPGYTF. The V gene is TRBV7-3, the J gene TRBJ1-2; D is ambiguous. Germline-derived CDR1 and CDR2 are SGHTA and FQGTGA. V was pared by 2 bases and J by 7 bases, with 17 bases between. This CDR3 has 15 residues.

In its sample, this clone was seen a few times. V and J are TRBV7-2 and TRBJ2-6, with D unresolved. Germline V CDR1 and CDR2: SGHTA, FQGNSA. V lost 4 bases to trimming and J lost 2 bases, with 9 bases between them. The CDR3 loop spans 15 amino acids. As DNA, the CDR3 is TGTGCCAGCAGCTCTCGGTCGCCTGGGGCCAACGTCCTGACTTTC. It yields the protein CASSSRSPGANVLTF.

This clone has a handful of counts. This chain links TRBV14 with TRBJ2-5; TRBD2 agrees at 10 bases. Per germline, CDR1 SGHDN and CDR2 FVKESK. The CDR3 is made up of 15 amino acids. J lost 2 bases, V lost 1 base, and 1 base had no gene match. The CDR3 nucleotides read TGTGCCAGCAGCCAAGGGACTAGCGGTCAAGAGACCCAGTACTTC. Its translation: CASSQGTSGQETQYF.

The gene calls are TRBV6-4 and TRBJ2-7; TRBD1 agrees at 10 bases. Germline values: CDR1 MRHNA, CDR2 SNTAGT. This CDR3 comprises 13 residues. V shed 5 bases and J 5 bases; nucleotides not matched to a gene: 3. CDR3 in DNA: TGTGCCAGCAGTCCGACAGGGGGCGACGAGCAGTACTTC. Protein: CASSPTGGDEQYF.

This clone was detected a few times. This chain connects TRBV6-5 to TRBJ2-5; D may be TRBD1 (6 bases). Trimming stripped 5 bases from V and 5 bases from J, with 12 bases between. This CDR3 is built from 13 residues. Germline lookup yields CDR1 MNHEY and CDR2 SVGAGI. The CDR3 protein is CASSDTGPETQYF. For the CDR3, the DNA is TGTGCCAGCAGTGACACAGGGCCGGAGACCCAGTACTTC.

This clone was observed a few times. In DNA form, the CDR3 reads TGTGCCACCAGCAGCGCGGGACAGGACAAAAACATTCAGTACTTC. Amino acid sequence: CATSSAGQDKNIQYF. This sequence joins TRBV15 and TRBJ2-4; 8 bases fit TRBD1. V gave up 3 bases and J gave up 3 bases; unmatched junction bases: 4. There are 15 residues in the CDR3. Germline CDR1 reads LNHNV; CDR2 reads YYDKDF (reference sequence).